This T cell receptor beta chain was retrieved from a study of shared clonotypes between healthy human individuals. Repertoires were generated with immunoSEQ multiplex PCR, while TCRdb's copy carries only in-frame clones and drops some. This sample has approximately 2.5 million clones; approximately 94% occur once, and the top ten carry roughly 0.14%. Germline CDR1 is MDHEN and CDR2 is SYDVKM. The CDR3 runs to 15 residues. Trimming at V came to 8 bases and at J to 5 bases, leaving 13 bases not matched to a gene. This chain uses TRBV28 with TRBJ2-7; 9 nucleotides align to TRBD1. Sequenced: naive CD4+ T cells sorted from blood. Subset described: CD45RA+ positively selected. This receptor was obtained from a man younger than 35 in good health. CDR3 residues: CASGRPGQGIHEQYF. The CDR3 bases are TGTGCCAGCGGGCGACCGGGACAGGGCATCCACGAGCAGTACTTC. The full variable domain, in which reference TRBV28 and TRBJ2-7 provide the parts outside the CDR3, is DVKVTQSSRYLVKRTGEKVFLECVQDMDHENMFWYRQDPGLGLRLIYFSYDVKMKEKGDIPEGYSVSREKKERFSLILESASTNQTSMYLCASGRPGQGIHEQYFGPGTRLTVT.